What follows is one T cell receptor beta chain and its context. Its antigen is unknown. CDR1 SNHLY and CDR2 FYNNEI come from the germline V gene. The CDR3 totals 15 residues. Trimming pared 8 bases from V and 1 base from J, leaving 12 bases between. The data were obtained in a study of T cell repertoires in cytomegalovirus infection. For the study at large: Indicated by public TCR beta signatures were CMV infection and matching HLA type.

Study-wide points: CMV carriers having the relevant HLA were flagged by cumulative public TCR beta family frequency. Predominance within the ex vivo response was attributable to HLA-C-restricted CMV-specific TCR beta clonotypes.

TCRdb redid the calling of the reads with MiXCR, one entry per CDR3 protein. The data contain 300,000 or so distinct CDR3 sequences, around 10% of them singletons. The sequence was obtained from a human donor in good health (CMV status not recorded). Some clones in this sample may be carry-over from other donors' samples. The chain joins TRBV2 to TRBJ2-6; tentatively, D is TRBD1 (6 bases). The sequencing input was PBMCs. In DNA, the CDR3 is TGTGCCAGCCGGGTAGGGGGATCTGGGGCCAACGTCCTGACTTTC. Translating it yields CASRVGGSGANVLTF.